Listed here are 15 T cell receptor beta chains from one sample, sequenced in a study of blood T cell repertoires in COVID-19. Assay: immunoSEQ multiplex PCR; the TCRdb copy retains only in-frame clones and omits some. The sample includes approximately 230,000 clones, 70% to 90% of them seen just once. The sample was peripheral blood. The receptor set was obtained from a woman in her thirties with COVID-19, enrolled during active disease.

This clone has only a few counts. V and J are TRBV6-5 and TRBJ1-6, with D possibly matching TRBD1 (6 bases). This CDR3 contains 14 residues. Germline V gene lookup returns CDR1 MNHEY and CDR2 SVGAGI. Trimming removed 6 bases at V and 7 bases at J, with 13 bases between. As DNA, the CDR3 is TGTGCCAGCAGCAACGGGGACAAGAATTCACCCCTCCACTTT. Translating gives CASSNGDKNSPLHF.

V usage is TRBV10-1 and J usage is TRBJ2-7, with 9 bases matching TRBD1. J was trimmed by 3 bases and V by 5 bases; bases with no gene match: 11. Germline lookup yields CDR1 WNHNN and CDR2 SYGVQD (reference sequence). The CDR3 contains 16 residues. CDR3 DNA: TGCGCCAGCAGTATCCGGGACAGGGAAGGAAGCTACGAGCAGTACGTC. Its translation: CASSIRDREGSYEQYV.

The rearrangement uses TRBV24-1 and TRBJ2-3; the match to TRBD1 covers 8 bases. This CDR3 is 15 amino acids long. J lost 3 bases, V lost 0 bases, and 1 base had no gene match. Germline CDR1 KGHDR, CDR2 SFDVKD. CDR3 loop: CATSDLTGGTDTQYF. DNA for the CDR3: TGTGCCACCAGTGATTTGACAGGGGGTACAGATACGCAGTATTTT.

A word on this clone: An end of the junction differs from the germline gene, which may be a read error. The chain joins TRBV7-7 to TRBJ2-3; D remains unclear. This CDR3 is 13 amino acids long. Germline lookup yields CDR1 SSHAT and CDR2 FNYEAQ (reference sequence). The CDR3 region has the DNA TGTGCTAGCAGCTTAGGCAGAACAGATACGCAGTATTTT. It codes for CASSLGRTDTQYF.

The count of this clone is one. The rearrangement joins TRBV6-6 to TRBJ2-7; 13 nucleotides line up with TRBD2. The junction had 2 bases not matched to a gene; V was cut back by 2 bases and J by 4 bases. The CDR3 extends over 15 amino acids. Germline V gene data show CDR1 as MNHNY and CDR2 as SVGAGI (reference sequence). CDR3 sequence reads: CASSYGLAGEYEQYV. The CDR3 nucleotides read TGTGCCAGCAGTTACGGACTAGCGGGAGAATACGAGCAGTACGTC.

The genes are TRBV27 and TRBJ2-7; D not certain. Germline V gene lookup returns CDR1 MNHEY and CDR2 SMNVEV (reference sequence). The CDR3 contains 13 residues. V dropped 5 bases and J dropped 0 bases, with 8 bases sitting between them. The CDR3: CASSPPGSYEQYF. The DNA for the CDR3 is TGTGCCAGCAGTCCACCGGGCTCCTACGAGCAGTACTTC.

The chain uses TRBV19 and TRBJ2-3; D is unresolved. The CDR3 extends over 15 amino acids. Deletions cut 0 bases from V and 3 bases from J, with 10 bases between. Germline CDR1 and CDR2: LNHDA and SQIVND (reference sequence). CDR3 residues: CASSIDFERTDTQYF. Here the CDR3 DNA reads TGTGCCAGTAGTATAGATTTTGAGAGAACAGATACGCAGTATTTT.

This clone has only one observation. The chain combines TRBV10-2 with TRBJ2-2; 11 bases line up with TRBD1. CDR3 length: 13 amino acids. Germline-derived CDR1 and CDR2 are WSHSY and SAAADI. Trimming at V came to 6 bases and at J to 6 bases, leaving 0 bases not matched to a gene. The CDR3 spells CASRGQGAGELFF. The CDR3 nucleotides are TGCGCCAGCAGGGGACAGGGGGCCGGGGAGCTGTTTTTT.

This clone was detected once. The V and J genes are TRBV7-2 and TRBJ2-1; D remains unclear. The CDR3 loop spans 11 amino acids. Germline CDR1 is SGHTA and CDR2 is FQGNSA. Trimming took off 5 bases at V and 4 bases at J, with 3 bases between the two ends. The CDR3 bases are TGTGCCAGCAGCCCATACAATGAGCAGTTCTTC. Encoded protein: CASSPYNEQFF.

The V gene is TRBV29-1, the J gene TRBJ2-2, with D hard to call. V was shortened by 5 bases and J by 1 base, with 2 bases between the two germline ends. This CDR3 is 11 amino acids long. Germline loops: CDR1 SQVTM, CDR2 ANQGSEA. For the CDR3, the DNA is TGCAGCGTTCAGAACACCGGGGAGCTGTTTTTT. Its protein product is CSVQNTGELFF.

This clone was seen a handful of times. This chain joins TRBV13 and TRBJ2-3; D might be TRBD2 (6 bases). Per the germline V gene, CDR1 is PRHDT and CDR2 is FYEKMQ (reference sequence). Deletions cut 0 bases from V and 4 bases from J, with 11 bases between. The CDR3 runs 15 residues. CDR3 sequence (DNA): TGTGCCAGCAGCTTAGGGCAGGGCGGGGCAGATACGCAGTATTTT. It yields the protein CASSLGQGGADTQYF.

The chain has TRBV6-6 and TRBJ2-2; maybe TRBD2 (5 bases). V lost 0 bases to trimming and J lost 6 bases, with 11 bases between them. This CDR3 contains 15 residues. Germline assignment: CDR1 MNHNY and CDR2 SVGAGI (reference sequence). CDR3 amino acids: CASSYSGSLAGELFF. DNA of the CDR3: TGTGCCAGCAGTTACTCGGGGAGTCTGGCCGGGGAGCTGTTTTTT.

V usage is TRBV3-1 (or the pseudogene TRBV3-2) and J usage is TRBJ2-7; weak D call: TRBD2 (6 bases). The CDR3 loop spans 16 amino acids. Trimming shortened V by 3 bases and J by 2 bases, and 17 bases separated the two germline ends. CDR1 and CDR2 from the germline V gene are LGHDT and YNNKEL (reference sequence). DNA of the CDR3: TGTGCCAGCAGCCAGCCCCGGGGGTTGAACCCCTACGAGCAGTACTTC. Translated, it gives CASSQPRGLNPYEQYF.

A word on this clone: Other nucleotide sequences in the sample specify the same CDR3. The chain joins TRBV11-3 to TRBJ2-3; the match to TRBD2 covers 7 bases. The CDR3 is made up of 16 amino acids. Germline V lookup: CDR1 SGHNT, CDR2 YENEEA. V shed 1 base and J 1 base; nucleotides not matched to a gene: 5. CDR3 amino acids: CASSLGVAGGTDTQYF. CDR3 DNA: TGTGCCAGCAGCTTAGGTGTGGCGGGGGGCACAGATACGCAGTATTTT.

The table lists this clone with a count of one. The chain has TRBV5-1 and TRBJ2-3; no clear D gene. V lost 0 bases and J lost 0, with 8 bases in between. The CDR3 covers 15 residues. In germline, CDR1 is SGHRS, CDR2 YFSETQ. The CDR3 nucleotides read TGCGCCAGCAGCTTGGAGGAGACTAGCACAGATACGCAGTATTTT. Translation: CASSLEETSTDTQYF.